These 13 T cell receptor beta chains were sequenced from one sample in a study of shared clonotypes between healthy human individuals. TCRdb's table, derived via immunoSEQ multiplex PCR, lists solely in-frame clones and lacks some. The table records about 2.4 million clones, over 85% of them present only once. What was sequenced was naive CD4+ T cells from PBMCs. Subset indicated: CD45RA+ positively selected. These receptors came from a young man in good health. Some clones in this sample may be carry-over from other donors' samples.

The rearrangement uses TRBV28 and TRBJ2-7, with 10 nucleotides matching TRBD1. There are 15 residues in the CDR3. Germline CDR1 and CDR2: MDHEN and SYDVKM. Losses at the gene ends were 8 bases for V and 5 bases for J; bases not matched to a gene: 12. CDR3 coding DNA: TGTGCCAGCTCCCCGACCGGGACAGGGGTTGACGAGCAGTACTTC. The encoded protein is CASSPTGTGVDEQYF. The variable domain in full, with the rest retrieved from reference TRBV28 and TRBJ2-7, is DVKVTQSSRYLVKRTGEKVFLECVQDMDHENMFWYRQDPGLGLRLIYFSYDVKMKEKGDIPEGYSVSREKKERFSLILESASTNQTSMYLCASSPTGTGVDEQYFGPGTRLTVT.

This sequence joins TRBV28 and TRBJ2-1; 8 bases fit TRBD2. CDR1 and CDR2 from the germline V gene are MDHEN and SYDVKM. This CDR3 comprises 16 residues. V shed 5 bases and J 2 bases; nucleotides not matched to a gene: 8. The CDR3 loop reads CASSTRTSRAYNEQFF. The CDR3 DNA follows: TGTGCCAGCAGTACCCGGACTAGCCGGGCCTACAATGAGCAGTTCTTC.

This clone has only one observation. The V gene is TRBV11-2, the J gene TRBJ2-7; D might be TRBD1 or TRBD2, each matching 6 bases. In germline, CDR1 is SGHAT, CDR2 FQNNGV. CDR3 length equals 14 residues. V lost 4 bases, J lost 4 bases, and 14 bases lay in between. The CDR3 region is CASSSTRGRYEQYF. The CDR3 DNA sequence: TGTGCCAGCAGCTCGACTAGGGGGAGGTACGAGCAGTACTTC.

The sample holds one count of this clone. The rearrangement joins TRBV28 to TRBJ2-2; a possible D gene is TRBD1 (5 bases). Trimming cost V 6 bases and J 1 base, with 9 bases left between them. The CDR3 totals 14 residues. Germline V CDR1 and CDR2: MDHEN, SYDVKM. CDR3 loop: CASRWTMNTGELFF. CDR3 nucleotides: TGTGCCAGCAGGTGGACAATGAACACCGGGGAGCTGTTTTTT.

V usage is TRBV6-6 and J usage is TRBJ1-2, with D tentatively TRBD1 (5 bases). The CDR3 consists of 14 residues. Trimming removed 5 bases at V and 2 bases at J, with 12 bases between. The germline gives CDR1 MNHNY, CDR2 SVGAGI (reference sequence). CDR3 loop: CASSPQGLNYGYTF. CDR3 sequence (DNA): TGTGCCAGCAGTCCCCAGGGATTAAACTATGGCTACACCTTC.

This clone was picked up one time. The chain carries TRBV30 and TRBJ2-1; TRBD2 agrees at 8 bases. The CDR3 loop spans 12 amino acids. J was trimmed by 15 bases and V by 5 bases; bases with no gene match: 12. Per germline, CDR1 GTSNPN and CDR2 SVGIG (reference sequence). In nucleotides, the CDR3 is TGTGCCTGGGATACGCAGCGGGAGATTCCGTTCTTC. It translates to CAWDTQREIPFF. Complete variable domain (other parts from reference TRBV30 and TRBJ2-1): SQTIHQWPATLVQPVGSPLSLECTVEGTSNPNLYWYRQAAGRGLQLLFYSVGIGQISSEVPQNLSASRPQDRQFILSSKKLLLSDSGFYLCAWDTQREIPFFGPGTRLTVL.

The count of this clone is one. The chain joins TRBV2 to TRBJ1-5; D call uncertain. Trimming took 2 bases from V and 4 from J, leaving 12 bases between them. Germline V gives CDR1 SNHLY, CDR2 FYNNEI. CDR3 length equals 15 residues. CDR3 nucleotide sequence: TGTGCCAGCAGTGAATACGGGAGGGTAAATCAGCCCCAGCATTTT. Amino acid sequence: CASSEYGRVNQPQHF.

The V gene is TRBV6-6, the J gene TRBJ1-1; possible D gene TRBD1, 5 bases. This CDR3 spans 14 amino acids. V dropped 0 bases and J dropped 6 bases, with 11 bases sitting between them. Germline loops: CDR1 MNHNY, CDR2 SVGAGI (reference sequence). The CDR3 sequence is CASSYSQGRPEAFF. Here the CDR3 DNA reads TGTGCCAGCAGTTACTCGCAGGGTCGGCCTGAAGCTTTCTTT.

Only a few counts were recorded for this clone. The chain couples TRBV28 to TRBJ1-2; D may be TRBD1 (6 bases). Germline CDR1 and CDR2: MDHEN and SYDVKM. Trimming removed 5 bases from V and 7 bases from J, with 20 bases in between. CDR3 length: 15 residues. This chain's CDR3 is CASSKPGTPPGGYTF. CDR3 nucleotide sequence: TGTGCCAGCAGTAAACCCGGGACACCTCCCGGTGGCTACACCTTC.

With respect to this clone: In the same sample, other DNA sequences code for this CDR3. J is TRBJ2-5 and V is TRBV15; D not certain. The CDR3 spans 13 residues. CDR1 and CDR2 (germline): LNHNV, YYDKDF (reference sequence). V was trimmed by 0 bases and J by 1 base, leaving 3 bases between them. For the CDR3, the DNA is TGTGCCACCAGCAGAGATCGCCAAGAGACCCAGTACTTC. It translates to CATSRDRQETQYF.

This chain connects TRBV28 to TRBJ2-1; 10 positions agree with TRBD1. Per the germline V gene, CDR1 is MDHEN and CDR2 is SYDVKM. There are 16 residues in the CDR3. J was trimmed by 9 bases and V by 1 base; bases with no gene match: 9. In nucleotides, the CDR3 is TGTGCCAGCAGTTTATCCCCGGGACAGGGGTCCGGTGAGCAGTTCTTC. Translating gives CASSLSPGQGSGEQFF.

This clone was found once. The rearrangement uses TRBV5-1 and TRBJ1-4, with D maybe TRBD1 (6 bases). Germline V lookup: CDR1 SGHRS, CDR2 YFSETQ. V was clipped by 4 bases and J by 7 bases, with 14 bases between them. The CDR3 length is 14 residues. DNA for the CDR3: TGCGCCAGCAGCGAGTGGGGACAAGGTGAAAAACTGTTTTTT. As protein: CASSEWGQGEKLFF. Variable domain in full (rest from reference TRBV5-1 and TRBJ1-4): KAGVTQTPRYLIKTRGQQVTLSCSPISGHRSVSWYQQTPGQGLQFLFEYFSETQRNKGNFPGRFSGRQFSNSRSEMNVSTLELGDSALYLCASSEWGQGEKLFFGSGTQLSVL.

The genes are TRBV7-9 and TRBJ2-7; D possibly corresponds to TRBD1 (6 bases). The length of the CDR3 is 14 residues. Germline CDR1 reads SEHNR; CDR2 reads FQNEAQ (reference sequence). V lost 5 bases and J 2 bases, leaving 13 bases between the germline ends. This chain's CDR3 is CASSPRAGAYEQYF. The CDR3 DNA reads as TGTGCCAGCAGCCCCCGCGCAGGGGCCTACGAGCAGTACTTC.